This TCR beta chain was identified in a study of beta chain features in type 1 diabetes. General observations from the study: Relative to healthy donors, patients appeared to have naive, central memory and Treg TCRB repertoires that were more similar. Sequencing the cDNA could make cells with high TCR expression show up more than they should. There was a moderate but significant shortening of TCRB CDR3s in all four CD4+ subsets of Type 1 diabetes patients.

Reverse transcription of all isolated RNA meant that expressed TCRB transcripts were sequenced. The method was immunoSEQ multiplex PCR; TCRdb's version includes in-frame clones alone and lacks a portion of them. The sample shows some 220,000 clones, roughly a tenth of them seen only once. Deletions cut 3 bases from V and 6 bases from J, with 9 bases between. CDR1 is SNHLY and CDR2 is FYNNEI in the germline V gene. The CDR3 contains 13 residues. Of note for this clone: The antigen is not known.

Blood was drawn once from each donor into heparinised tubes. The draws averaged around 110 mL. Sequenced material: central memory CD4+ T cells from blood. V and J are TRBV2 and TRBJ2-4; D gene unclear. The sequence was collected from a man in his late teens or twenties in good health. Written as DNA, the CDR3 is TGTGCCAGCAGTGATGGTAACGGAAACATTCAGTACTTC. This encodes CASSDGNGNIQYF.